This entry lists 28 T cell receptor beta chains sequenced from one sample in a study of blood T cell repertoires in COVID-19. TCRdb keeps only in-frame clones here, not all; method: immunoSEQ multiplex PCR. The table records 300,000 to 350,000 clones, about 90% of them present only once. Sequencing used peripheral blood. These receptors all stem from a woman aged 70 to 79 with COVID-19, enrolled during active disease.

The chain combines TRBV28 with TRBJ1-6; 8 nucleotides match TRBD1. V shed 4 bases, J shed 7 bases, and the junction held 3 bases outside the gene matches. The CDR3 totals 14 residues. Germline CDR1 is MDHEN and CDR2 is SYDVKM. The CDR3 loop is CASSSGGANSPLHF. The CDR3 DNA follows: TGTGCCAGCAGTTCAGGGGGCGCAAATTCACCCCTCCACTTT. The entire variable domain, with the rest obtained from reference TRBV28 and TRBJ1-6, is as follows: DVKVTQSSRYLVKRTGEKVFLECVQDMDHENMFWYRQDPGLGLRLIYFSYDVKMKEKGDIPEGYSVSREKKERFSLILESASTNQTSMYLCASSSGGANSPLHFGNGTRLTVT.

This chain's CDR3 is CASSYLRGEKLFF. CDR3 DNA: TGTGCCAGCAGTTATCTGAGGGGGGAAAAACTGTTTTTT. The chain links TRBV6-1 to TRBJ1-4, with a possible D match to TRBD1 (6 bases). The CDR3 consists of 13 residues. Germline V gene lookup returns CDR1 MNHNS and CDR2 SASEGT. Between the trimmed V and J ends, which lost 5 bases and 8 bases, there was a span of 12 bases.

The chain is built from TRBV4-1 and TRBJ1-3; D may be TRBD1 (5 bases). The CDR3 extends over 15 amino acids. Germline assignment: CDR1 MGHRA and CDR2 YSYEKL. V lost 1 base, J lost 0 bases, and 7 bases lay in between. CDR3 sequence: CASSQVDSSGNTIYF. The CDR3 DNA follows: TGCGCCAGCAGCCAAGTCGACAGCTCTGGAAACACCATATATTTT.

J is TRBJ2-3 and V is TRBV6-6; tentative D call: TRBD1 (6 bases). Trimming took off 1 base at V and 2 bases at J, with 13 bases between the two ends. The V gene's germline CDR1 is MNHNY and CDR2 SVGAGI (reference sequence). The CDR3 runs 16 residues. This CDR3 is CASSYLVRGDTDTQYF. CDR3 sequence (DNA): TGTGCCAGCAGTTACTTGGTCAGGGGTGACACAGATACGCAGTATTTT.

The chain uses TRBV2 and TRBJ1-1, with D hard to call. This CDR3 has 10 residues. CDR1 and CDR2 from the germline V gene are SNHLY and FYNNEI. V was pared by 5 bases and J by 8 bases, with 6 bases between. CDR3 nucleotides: TGTGCCAGCAGTTTGACAGAAGCTTTCTTT. Translated, it gives CASSLTEAFF.

The chain uses TRBV5-1 and TRBJ1-1; a weak D match, TRBD1 (6 bases). Per germline, CDR1 SGHRS and CDR2 YFSETQ. The V and J ends lost 2 bases and 0 bases respectively, with 14 bases between them. The CDR3 is 16 amino acids. The CDR3 bases are TGCGCCAGCAGCTTTCAGGCAGGGGTATTGAACACTGAAGCTTTCTTT. It is translated as CASSFQAGVLNTEAFF.

The chain has TRBV6-1 and TRBJ1-6, with D possibly being TRBD1 (6 bases). Germline assignment: CDR1 MNHNS and CDR2 SASEGT. This CDR3 spans 16 amino acids. The ends were cut back, 3 bases at V and 7 bases at J, with 16 bases in the middle. CDR3 sequence reads: CASSDPDRGGNSPLHF. The CDR3 bases are TGTGCCAGCAGTGACCCAGACCGGGGGGGCAATTCACCCCTCCACTTT.

The chain couples TRBV6-6 to TRBJ2-7; 13 nucleotides match TRBD2. This CDR3 region has 15 residues. With V trimmed by 7 bases and J by 3 bases, 6 bases remained unmatched. CDR1 and CDR2 (germline): MNHNY, SVGAGI (reference sequence). This CDR3 is CASTRLAGGHYEQYF. CDR3 DNA sequence: TGTGCCAGCACCAGACTAGCGGGGGGTCACTACGAGCAGTACTTC.

The V and J genes are TRBV5-1 and TRBJ1-4; 8 bases are a match to TRBD1. The CDR3 has 16 residues. Per germline, CDR1 SGHRS and CDR2 YFSETQ. V dropped 4 bases and J dropped 0; count of bases not matched to a gene: 5. CDR3 loop: CASSGGQGATNEKLFF. CDR3 nucleotides: TGCGCCAGCAGCGGCGGACAGGGTGCAACTAATGAAAAACTGTTTTTT.

V gene TRBV29-1 combines with J gene TRBJ1-4, with 8 bases fitting TRBD1. This CDR3 spans 13 amino acids. With V trimmed by 7 bases and J by 4 bases, 5 bases remained unmatched. Looked up from germline, CDR1 is SQVTM and CDR2 is ANQGSEA. DNA for the CDR3: TGCAGCGCCAGACAGGGGATTAATGAAAAACTGTTTTTT. It yields the protein CSARQGINEKLFF.

The rearrangement uses TRBV27 and TRBJ2-5; 14 bases line up with TRBD2. V was pared by 7 bases and J by 3 bases, with 7 bases of the junction left unmatched. Germline CDR1 is MNHEY and CDR2 is SMNVEV (reference sequence). The CDR3 totals 16 residues. Here the CDR3 DNA reads TGTGCCAGCAATCTTCGACTAGCGGGGGGGGAAGAGACCCAGTACTTC. This translates into CASNLRLAGGEETQYF.

The rearrangement joins TRBV5-1 to TRBJ2-3; 8 bases match TRBD2. The junction had 7 bases not matched to a gene; V was cut back by 5 bases and J by 5 bases. Germline assignment: CDR1 SGHRS and CDR2 YFSETQ. This CDR3 has 14 amino acids. CDR3 DNA sequence: TGCGCCAGCAGTTCGGGGGGGCCAAAAGATACGCAGTATTTT. This codes for CASSSGGPKDTQYF.

The rearrangement joins TRBV2 to TRBJ2-7; weak D call: TRBD1 (6 bases). Per the germline V gene, CDR1 is SNHLY and CDR2 is FYNNEI. The CDR3 runs to 15 residues. Trimming took off 4 bases at V and 1 base at J, with 14 bases between the two ends. The CDR3 sequence: CASSGGLSGSYEQYF. For the CDR3, the DNA is TGTGCCAGCAGTGGGGGGCTGAGTGGGTCCTACGAGCAGTACTTC.

The rearrangement links TRBV9 to TRBJ2-7; D perhaps matches TRBD1 (6 bases). Between the trimmed V and J ends, which lost 7 bases and 5 bases, there was a span of 7 bases. CDR1 is SGDLS, CDR2 YYNGEE, per germline. This CDR3 is 10 amino acids long. The CDR3 DNA reads TGTGCCAGCGGGGGCCACGAGCAGTACTTC. The encoded protein is CASGGHEQYF. The full variable domain, its missing parts supplied by reference TRBV9 and TRBJ2-7, is DSGVTQTPKHLITATGQRVTLRCSPRSGDLSVYWYQQSLDQGLQFLIQYYNGEERAKGNILERFSAQQFPDLHSELNLSSLELGDSALYFCASGGHEQYFGPGTRLTVT.

The chain joins TRBV9 to TRBJ1-1, with 11 bases identical to TRBD1. This CDR3 region has 15 residues. V shed 4 bases, J shed 3 bases, and the junction held 5 bases outside the gene matches. In germline, CDR1 is SGDLS, CDR2 YYNGEE. CDR3 protein: CASSPGTGGYTEAFF. DNA of the CDR3: TGTGCCAGCAGCCCGGGGACAGGGGGGTACACTGAAGCTTTCTTT.

The chain recombines TRBV5-5 with TRBJ2-2; D possibly corresponds to TRBD2 (5 bases). This CDR3 is built from 16 residues. V was trimmed by 0 bases and J by 1 base, leaving 10 bases between them. CDR1 is SGHKS, CDR2 YYEKEE, per germline (reference sequence). The CDR3 spells CASSLGRTLNTGELFF. The CDR3 DNA is TGTGCCAGCAGCTTGGGACGGACTTTGAACACCGGGGAGCTGTTTTTT.

The chain has TRBV5-1 and TRBJ2-5; 7 positions agree with TRBD1. This CDR3 is built from 14 residues. Germline CDR1 is SGHRS and CDR2 is YFSETQ. V lost 7 bases to trimming and J lost 1 base; unmatched junction nucleotides: 7. This CDR3 reads CASGWDSLQETQYF. CDR3 DNA sequence: TGCGCCAGCGGATGGGACAGCCTCCAAGAGACCCAGTACTTC.

The V call is TRBV30, the J call TRBJ1-1; D gene ambiguous. With 1 base removed from V and 6 bases from J, the gap between germline ends came to 12 bases. Germline V gene sequence: CDR1 GTSNPN, CDR2 SVGIG (reference sequence). CDR3 size: 13 residues. The CDR3 nucleotides read TGTGCCTGGAGTGGATCGGGAGAATCTGAAGCTTTCTTT. Translation gives CAWSGSGESEAFF.

This clone was detected only once. This chain uses TRBV10-1 with TRBJ1-6; D gene unclear. The V end was cut by 3 bases, the J end by 8 bases, with 11 bases between. This CDR3 region has 14 residues. The V gene's germline CDR1 is WNHNN and CDR2 SYGVQD (reference sequence). The CDR3 bases are TGCGCCAGCAGTGATATGGGAGCGGATTCACCCCTCCACTTT. It is translated as CASSDMGADSPLHF.

The DNA of the CDR3 is TGTGCCAGCAGCGCCACCTGGACAGCGAACACTGAAGCTTTCTTT. Translation gives CASSATWTANTEAFF. This sequence joins TRBV6-5 and TRBJ1-1, with D possibly TRBD1 on 6 matching bases. The CDR3 totals 15 residues. Trimming took off 6 bases at V and 1 base at J, with 15 bases between the two ends. The germline V gene has CDR1 MNHEY and CDR2 SVGAGI.

This chain joins TRBV6-5 and TRBJ1-5, with D uncertain. The germline gives CDR1 MNHEY, CDR2 SVGAGI. This CDR3 is built from 13 residues. V lost 4 bases to trimming and J lost 9 bases, with 13 bases between them. The CDR3: CASSSGSGRPQHF. CDR3 bases: TGTGCCAGCAGTTCGGGATCCGGGCGGCCCCAGCATTTT.

The genes are TRBV29-1 and TRBJ1-1; the match to TRBD1 covers 7 bases. The germline CDR1 and CDR2 sequences are SQVTM and ANQGSEA. This CDR3 is built from 11 residues. Trimming removed 6 bases from V and 11 bases from J; junction bases left unmatched: 9. The CDR3 DNA follows: TGCAGCGTGGAGACAGGGTTCAGGGCTTTCTTT. Amino acids: CSVETGFRAFF.

This rearrangement joins TRBV4-3 to TRBJ1-5, with 9 bases lining up with TRBD1. The CDR3 runs to 15 residues. Looked up from germline, CDR1 is LGHNA and CDR2 is YSLEER. V trimming: 5 bases; J trimming: 8 bases; junction bases outside the gene matches: 10. Here the CDR3 DNA reads TGCGCCAGCAGCTCTCGGACAGGGGACGGAAAGCCCCAGCATTTT. It specifies CASSSRTGDGKPQHF.

The rearrangement uses TRBV5-8 and TRBJ2-5, with D possibly TRBD2 on 6 matching bases. The ends were cut back, 7 bases at V and 1 base at J, with 14 bases in the middle. Germline-derived CDR1 and CDR2 are SGHTS and YDEGEE. The CDR3 has 14 residues. In DNA, the CDR3 is TGTGCCAGCCCCCGGGGACTCAGCCAAGAGACCCAGTACTTC. As protein: CASPRGLSQETQYF.

The V call is TRBV5-5, the J call TRBJ1-1; TRBD1 aligns across 9 bases. In germline, CDR1 is SGHKS, CDR2 YYEKEE (reference sequence). V dropped 4 bases and J dropped 4; count of bases not matched to a gene: 8. This CDR3 comprises 15 residues. The CDR3 nucleotides read TGTGCCAGCAGCAACTACAGGGGGCGCCCCACTGAAGCTTTCTTT. It is translated as CASSNYRGRPTEAFF.

V is TRBV5-4 and J is TRBJ2-5, with D possibly matching TRBD1 (6 bases). Trimming pared 2 bases from V and 3 bases from J, leaving 14 bases between. The length of the CDR3 is 15 residues. Germline V gene lookup returns CDR1 SGHNT and CDR2 YYREEE (reference sequence). The CDR3 region has the DNA TGTGCCAGCAGCTTTGGGACAACCCGAAAAGAGACCCAGTACTTC. As protein: CASSFGTTRKETQYF.

The V gene is TRBV2, the J gene TRBJ1-3; the D gene is possibly TRBD1 (6 bases). V was clipped by 5 bases and J by 0 bases, with 8 bases between them. The CDR3 consists of 14 residues. Germline CDR1 is SNHLY and CDR2 is FYNNEI. The DNA for the CDR3 is TGTGCCAGCAGTTACAGGGTCTCTGGAAACACCATATATTTT. Protein product: CASSYRVSGNTIYF.

The J gene is TRBJ1-3, the V gene TRBV5-4, with TRBD1 matching 7 bases. In germline, CDR1 is SGHNT, CDR2 YYREEE (reference sequence). Trimming cost V 3 bases and J 0 bases; bases outside gene matches: 3. The CDR3 is 15 amino acids. The CDR3 nucleotides are TGTGCCAGCAGCTCTGGACAGGCCTCTGGAAACACCATATATTTT. Encoded protein: CASSSGQASGNTIYF. The full variable domain, completed using reference TRBV5-4 and TRBJ1-3, is ETGVTQSPTHLIKTRGQQVTLRCSSQSGHNTVSWYQQALGQGPQFIFQYYREEENGRGNFPPRFSGLQFPNYSSELNVNALELDDSALYLCASSSGQASGNTIYFGEGSWLTVV.